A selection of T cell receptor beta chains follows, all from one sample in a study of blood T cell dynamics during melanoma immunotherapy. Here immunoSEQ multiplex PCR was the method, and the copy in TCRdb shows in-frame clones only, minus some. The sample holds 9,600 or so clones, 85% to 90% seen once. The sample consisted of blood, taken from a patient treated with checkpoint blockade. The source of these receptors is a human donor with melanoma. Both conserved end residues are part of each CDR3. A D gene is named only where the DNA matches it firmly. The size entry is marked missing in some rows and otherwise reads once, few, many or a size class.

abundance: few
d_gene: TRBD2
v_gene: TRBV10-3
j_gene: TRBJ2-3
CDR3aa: CAISVSRSSGGPKDTQYF
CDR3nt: TGTGCCATCAGTGTCTCGCGATCTAGCGGGGGCCCCAAGGATACGCAGTATTTT

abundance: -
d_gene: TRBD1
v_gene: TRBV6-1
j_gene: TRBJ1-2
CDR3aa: CASSNRGLNYGYTF
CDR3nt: TGTGCCAGCAGCAACAGGGGACTTAACTATGGCTACACCTTC

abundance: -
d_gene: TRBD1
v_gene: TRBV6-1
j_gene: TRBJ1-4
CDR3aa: CASSEPDRGRREKLFF
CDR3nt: TGTGCCAGCAGTGAACCTGACAGGGGGCGACGGGAAAAACTGTTTTTT

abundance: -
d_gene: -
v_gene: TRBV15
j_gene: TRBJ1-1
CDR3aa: CATGAEAFF
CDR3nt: TGTGCCACCGGGGCTGAAGCTTTCTTT

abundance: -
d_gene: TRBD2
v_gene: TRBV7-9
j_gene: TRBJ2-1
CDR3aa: CASSLGTSGGLNEQFF
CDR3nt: TGTGCCAGCAGCCTCGGGACTAGCGGGGGGTTAAATGAGCAGTTCTTC

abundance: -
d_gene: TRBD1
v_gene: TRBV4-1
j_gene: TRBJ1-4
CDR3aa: CASSQDILGTVNEKLFF
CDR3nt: TGCGCCAGCAGCCAAGATATATTGGGGACAGTAAATGAAAAACTGTTTTTT

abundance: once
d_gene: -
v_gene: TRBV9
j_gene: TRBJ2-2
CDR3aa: CASSVKPDFRGTGELFF
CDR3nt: TGTGCCAGCAGCGTAAAGCCGGACTTCCGAGGGACCGGGGAGCTGTTTTTT

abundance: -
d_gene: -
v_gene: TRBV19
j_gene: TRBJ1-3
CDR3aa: CASTQWQGLSGNTIYF
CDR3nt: TGTGCCAGTACCCAATGGCAGGGGCTCTCTGGAAACACCATATATTTT

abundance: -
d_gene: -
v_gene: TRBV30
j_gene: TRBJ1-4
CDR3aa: CAWSVPSRQNNEKLFF
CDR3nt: TGTGCCTGGAGTGTACCCTCCCGGCAGAATAATGAAAAACTGTTTTTT

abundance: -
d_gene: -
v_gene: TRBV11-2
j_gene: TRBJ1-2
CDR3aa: CASSLEGYGYTF
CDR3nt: TGTGCCAGCAGCTTAGAGGGGTATGGCTACACCTTC

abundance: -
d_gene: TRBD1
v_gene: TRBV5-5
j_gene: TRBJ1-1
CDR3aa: CASSARDRNTEAFF
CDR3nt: TGTGCCAGCAGCGCCCGGGACAGGAACACTGAAGCTTTCTTT

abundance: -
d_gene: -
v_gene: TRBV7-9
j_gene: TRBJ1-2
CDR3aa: CASSADRLNGYTF
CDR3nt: TGTGCCAGCAGCGCCGACAGGCTTAATGGCTACACCTTC

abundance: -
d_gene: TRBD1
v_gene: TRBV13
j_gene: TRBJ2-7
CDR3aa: CASSLGGGRRDYEQYF
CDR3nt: TGTGCCAGCAGCTTAGGAGGGGGCCGTAGAGACTACGAGCAGTACTTC

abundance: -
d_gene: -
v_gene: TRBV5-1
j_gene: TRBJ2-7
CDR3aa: CASSLDGGRAYEQYF
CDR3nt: TGCGCCAGCAGCTTGGATGGAGGCCGGGCCTACGAGCAGTACTTC

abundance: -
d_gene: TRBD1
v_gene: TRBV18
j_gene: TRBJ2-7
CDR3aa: CASSPPGQGAYEQYF
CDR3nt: TGTGCCAGCTCACCACCGGGACAGGGGGCCTACGAGCAGTACTTC

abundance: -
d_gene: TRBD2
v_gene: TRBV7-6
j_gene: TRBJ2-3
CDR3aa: CASSSRTSGGADTQYF
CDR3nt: TGTGCCAGCAGCTCGCGGACTAGCGGGGGGGCCGATACGCAGTATTTT

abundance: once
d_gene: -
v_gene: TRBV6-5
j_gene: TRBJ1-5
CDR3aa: CASSFNRLNQPQHF
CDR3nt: TGTGCCAGCAGTTTCAACAGGCTGAATCAGCCCCAGCATTTT

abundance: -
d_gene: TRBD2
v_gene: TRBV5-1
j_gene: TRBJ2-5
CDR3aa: CASRRGGGETQYF
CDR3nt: TGCGCCAGTCGCCGTGGCGGGGGAGAGACCCAGTACTTC

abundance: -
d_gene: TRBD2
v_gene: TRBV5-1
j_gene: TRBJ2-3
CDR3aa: CASSFSGGGDTQYF
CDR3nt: TGCGCCAGCAGCTTTAGCGGGGGTGGGGATACGCAGTATTTT

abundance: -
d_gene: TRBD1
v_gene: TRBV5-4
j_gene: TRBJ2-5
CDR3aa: CASSHAGQGVETQYF
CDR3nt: TGTGCCAGCAGCCATGCAGGACAGGGCGTAGAGACCCAGTACTTC

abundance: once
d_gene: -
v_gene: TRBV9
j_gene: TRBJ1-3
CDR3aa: CASSETLGRGNTIYF
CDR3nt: TGTGCCAGCAGCGAAACCCTTGGACGGGGAAACACCATATATTTT

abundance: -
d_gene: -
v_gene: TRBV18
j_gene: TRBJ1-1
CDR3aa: CASSPPGHNTEAFF
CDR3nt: TGTGCCAGCTCACCACCGGGACACAACACTGAAGCTTTCTTT

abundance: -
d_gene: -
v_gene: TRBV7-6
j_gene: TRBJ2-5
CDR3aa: CASSLEGDQEMTQYF
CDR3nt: TGTGCCAGCAGCCTAGAGGGGGACCAAGAGATGACCCAGTACTTC

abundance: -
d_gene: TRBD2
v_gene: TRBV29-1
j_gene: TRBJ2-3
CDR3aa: CSFRDYSSTDTQYF
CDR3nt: TGCAGCTTCCGGGACTACTCTAGCACAGATACGCAGTATTTT

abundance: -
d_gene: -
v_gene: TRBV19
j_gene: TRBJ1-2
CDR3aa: CASSDYLGRGEGGYTF
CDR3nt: TGTGCCAGTAGTGACTACCTTGGTCGGGGCGAGGGTGGCTACACCTTC

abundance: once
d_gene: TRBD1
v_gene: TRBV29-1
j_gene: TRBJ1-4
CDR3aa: CSVEWTGGNEKLFF
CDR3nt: TGCAGCGTTGAATGGACAGGGGGGAATGAAAAACTGTTTTTT

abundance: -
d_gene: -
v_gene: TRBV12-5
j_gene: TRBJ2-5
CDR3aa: CASGLGTTTLGETQYF
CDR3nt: TGTGCTAGTGGTTTGGGAACCACGACCCTGGGAGAGACCCAGTACTTC

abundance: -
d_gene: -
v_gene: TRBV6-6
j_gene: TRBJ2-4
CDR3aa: CASSSTLLAKNIQYF
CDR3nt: TGTGCCAGCAGCTCTACACTTCTAGCCAAAAACATTCAGTACTTC

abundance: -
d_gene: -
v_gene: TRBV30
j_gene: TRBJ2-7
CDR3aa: CAWTKGLGSYEQYF
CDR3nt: TGTGCCTGGACCAAGGGATTAGGCTCCTACGAGCAGTACTTC

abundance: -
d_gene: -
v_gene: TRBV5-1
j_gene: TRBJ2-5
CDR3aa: CASSAQDPQETQYF
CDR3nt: TGCGCCAGCAGCGCGCAGGACCCCCAAGAGACCCAGTACTTC

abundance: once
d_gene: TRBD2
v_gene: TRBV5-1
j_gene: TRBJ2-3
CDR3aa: CASSFKLAGGRTDTQYF
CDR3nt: TGCGCCAGCAGCTTTAAACTAGCGGGGGGTCGCACAGATACGCAGTATTTT

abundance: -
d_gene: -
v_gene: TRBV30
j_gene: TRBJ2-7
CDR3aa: CAWSSGEAKYF
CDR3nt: TGTGCCTGGAGTTCCGGGGAGGCCAAGTACTTC

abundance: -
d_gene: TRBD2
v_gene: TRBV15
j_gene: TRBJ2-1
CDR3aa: CATRGGEFSYNEQFF
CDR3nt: TGTGCCACCAGGGGGGGGGAGTTCTCCTACAATGAGCAGTTCTTC

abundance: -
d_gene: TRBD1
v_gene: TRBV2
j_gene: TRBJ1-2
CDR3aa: CASHPGGFIGYTF
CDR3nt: TGTGCCAGCCATCCAGGGGGGTTCATAGGCTACACCTTC

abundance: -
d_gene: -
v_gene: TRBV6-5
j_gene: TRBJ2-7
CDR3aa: CASKQQGTYEQYF
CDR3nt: TGTGCCAGCAAACAACAGGGAACCTACGAGCAGTACTTC

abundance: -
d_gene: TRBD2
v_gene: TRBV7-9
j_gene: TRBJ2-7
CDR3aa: CASSLLGLSPYEQYF
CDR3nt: TGTGCCAGCAGCTTACTGGGACTATCCCCCTACGAGCAGTACTTC

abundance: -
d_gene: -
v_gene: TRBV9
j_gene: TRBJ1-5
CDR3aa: CASSPGHLSNQPQHF
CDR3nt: TGTGCCAGCAGCCCCGGACACCTTAGCAATCAGCCCCAGCATTTT

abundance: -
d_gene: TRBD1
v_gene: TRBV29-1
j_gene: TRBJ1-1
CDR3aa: CSSGQPNTEAFF
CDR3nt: TGCAGCTCGGGACAGCCGAACACTGAAGCTTTCTTT

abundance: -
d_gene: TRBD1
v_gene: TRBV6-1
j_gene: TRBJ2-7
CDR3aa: CASSERGGLRSGEQYF
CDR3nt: TGTGCCAGCAGTGAAAGAGGGGGCCTCCGTTCTGGGGAGCAGTACTTC

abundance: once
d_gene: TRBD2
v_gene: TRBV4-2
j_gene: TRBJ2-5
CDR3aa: CASSQGATSGGVAETQYF
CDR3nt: TGTGCCAGCAGCCAAGGGGCGACTAGCGGGGGGGTCGCTGAGACCCAGTACTTC